The clone carrying this TCR beta chain was seen a handful of times. Antigen unknown. The CDR3 runs 12 residues. The V end was cut by 5 bases, the J end by 8 bases, with 9 bases between. CDR1 is MDHEN and CDR2 is SYDVKM in the germline V gene. This sample is part of a study of T cells after yellow fever vaccination. Study as a whole: The authors prepared low-cell-number fractions using SMART-Seq v4 Ultra Low Input. Findings and caveats of the study: Clonotypes appearing in both CD4 and CD8 compartments existed, and their share was small.

UMIs were added to TCR cDNA along with a universal primer site when it was made by 5'RACE template switching. One entry per CDR3 protein, called by TCRdb with MiXCR from the 5' RACE reads. The data show 500,000 to 700,000 distinct CDR3 sequences, with about a fifth seen just once and roughly an eighth held by the top ten. The chain recombines TRBV28 with TRBJ2-2; TRBD1 might be the D (5 bases). The source of this sequence is a man aged 25-40 years who received the YFV17D yellow fever vaccine. Sequenced material: PBMCs, taken 15 days after the yellow fever booster vaccination. The CDR3 spells CASSPWTGELFF. The CDR3 nucleotides read TGTGCCAGCAGTCCTTGGACAGGGGAGCTGTTTTTT. The full variable domain, with the rest looked up from reference TRBV28 and TRBJ2-2, is DVKVTQSSRYLVKRTGEKVFLECVQDMDHENMFWYRQDPGLGLRLIYFSYDVKMKEKGDIPEGYSVSREKKERFSLILESASTNQTSMYLCASSPWTGELFFGEGSRLTVL.